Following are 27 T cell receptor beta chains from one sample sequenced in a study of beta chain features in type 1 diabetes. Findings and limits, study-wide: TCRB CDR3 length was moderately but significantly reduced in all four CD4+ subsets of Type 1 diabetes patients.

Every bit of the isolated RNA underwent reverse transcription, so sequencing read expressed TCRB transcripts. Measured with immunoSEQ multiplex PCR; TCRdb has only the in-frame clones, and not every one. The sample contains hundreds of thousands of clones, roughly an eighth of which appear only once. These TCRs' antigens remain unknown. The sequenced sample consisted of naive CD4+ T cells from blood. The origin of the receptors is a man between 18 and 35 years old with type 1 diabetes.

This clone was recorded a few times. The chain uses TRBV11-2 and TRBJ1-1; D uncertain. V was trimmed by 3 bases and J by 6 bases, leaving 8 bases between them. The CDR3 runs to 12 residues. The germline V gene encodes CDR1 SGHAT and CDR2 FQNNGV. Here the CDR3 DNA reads TGTGCCAGCAGCTTTCATCGGGCTGAAGCTTTCTTT. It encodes CASSFHRAEAFF.

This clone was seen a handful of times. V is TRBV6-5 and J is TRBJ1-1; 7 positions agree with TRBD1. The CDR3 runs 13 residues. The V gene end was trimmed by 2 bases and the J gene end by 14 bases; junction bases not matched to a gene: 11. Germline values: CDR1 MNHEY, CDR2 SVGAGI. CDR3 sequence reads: CASSYALRTGYFF. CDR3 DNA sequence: TGTGCCAGCAGTTACGCGTTGAGGACAGGATACTTCTTT.

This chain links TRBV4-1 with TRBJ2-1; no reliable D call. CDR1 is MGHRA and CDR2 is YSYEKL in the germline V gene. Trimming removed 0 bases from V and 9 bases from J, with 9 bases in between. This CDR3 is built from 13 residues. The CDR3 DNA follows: TGCGCCAGCAGCCAAGATGGGATTCCTGAGCAGTTCTTC. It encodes CASSQDGIPEQFF.

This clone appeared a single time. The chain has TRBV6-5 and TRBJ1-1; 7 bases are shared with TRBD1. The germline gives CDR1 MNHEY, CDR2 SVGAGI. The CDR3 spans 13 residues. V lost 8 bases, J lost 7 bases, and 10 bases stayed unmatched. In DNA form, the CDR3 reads TGTGCCAGCCGACGGGACAGTGGATTTGAAGCTTTCTTT. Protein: CASRRDSGFEAFF.

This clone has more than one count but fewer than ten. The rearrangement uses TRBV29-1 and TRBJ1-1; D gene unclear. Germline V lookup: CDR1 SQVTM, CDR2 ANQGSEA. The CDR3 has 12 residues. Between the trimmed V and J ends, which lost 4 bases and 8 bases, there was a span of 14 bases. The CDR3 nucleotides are TGCAGCGTTGGACTGCAAGGGATCGAAGCTTTCTTT. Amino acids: CSVGLQGIEAFF.

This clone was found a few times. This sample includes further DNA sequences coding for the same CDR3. CDR3 protein: CSVDSGTDTQYF. The CDR3 DNA reads TGCAGCGTTGACAGTGGCACAGATACGCAGTATTTT. V is TRBV29-1 and J is TRBJ2-3, with D hard to call. With 3 bases removed from V and 1 base from J, the gap between germline ends came to 5 bases. Looked up from germline, CDR1 is SQVTM and CDR2 is ANQGSEA. This CDR3 region has 12 residues.

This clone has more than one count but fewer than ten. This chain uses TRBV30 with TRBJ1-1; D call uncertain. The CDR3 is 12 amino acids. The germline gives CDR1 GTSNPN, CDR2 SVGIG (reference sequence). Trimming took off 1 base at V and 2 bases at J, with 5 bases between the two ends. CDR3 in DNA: TGTGCCTGGAGTGGGTTCAACACTGAAGCTTTCTTT. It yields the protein CAWSGFNTEAFF.

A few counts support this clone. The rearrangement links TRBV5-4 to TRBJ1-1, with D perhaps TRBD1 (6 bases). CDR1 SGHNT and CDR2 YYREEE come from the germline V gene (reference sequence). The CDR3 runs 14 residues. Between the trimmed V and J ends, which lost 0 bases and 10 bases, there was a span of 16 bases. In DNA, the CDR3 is TGTGCCAGCAGCTTGGCGTGGGACACGCCATCAGCTTTCTTT. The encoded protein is CASSLAWDTPSAFF.

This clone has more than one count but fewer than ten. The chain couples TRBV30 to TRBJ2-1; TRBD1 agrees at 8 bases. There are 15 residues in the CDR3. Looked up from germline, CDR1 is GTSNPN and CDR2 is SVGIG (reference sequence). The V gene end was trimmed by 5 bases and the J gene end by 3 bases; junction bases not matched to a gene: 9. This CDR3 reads CAWSTGEGYYNEQFF. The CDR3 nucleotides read TGTGCCTGGTCGACAGGGGAAGGGTACTACAATGAGCAGTTCTTC. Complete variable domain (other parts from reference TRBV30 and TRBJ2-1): SQTIHQWPATLVQPVGSPLSLECTVEGTSNPNLYWYRQAAGRGLQLLFYSVGIGQISSEVPQNLSASRPQDRQFILSSKKLLLSDSGFYLCAWSTGEGYYNEQFFGPGTRLTVL.

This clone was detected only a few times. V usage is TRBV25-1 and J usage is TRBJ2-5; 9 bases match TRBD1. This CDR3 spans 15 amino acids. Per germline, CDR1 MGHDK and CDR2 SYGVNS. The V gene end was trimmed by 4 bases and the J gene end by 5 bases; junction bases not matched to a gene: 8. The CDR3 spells CASSALTGGVETQYF. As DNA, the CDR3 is TGTGCCAGCAGTGCCCTGACAGGGGGGGTTGAGACCCAGTACTTC. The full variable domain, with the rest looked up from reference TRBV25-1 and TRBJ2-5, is EADIYQTPRYLVIGTGKKITLECSQTMGHDKMYWYQQDPGMELHLIHYSYGVNSTEKGDLSSESTVSRIRTEHFPLTLESARPSHTSQYLCASSALTGGVETQYFGPGTRLLVL.

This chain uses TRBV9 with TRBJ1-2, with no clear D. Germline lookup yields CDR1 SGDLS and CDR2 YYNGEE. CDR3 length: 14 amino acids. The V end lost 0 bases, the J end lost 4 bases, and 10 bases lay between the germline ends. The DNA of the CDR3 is TGTGCCAGCAGCGTAGATGCCGACGGCTATGGCTACACCTTC. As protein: CASSVDADGYGYTF.

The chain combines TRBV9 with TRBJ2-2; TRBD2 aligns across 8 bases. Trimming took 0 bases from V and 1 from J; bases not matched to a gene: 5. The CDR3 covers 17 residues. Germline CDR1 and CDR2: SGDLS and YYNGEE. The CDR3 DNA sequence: TGTGCCAGCAGCGTAGTGGGGACTAGTGTGAACACCGGGGAGCTGTTTTTT. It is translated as CASSVVGTSVNTGELFF.

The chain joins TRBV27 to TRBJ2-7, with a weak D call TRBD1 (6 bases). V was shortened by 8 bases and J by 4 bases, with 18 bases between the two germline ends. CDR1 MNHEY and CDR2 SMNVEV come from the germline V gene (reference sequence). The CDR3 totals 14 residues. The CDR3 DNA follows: TGTGCCAGCCCTACCTCACGACAGGCTTACGAGCAGTACTTC. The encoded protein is CASPTSRQAYEQYF.

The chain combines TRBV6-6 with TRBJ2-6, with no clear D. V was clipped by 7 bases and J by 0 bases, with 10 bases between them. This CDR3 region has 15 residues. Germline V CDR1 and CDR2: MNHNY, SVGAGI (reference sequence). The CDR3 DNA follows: TGTGCCAGCAAGGGCCAGAACTCTGGGGCCAACGTCCTGACTTTC. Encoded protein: CASKGQNSGANVLTF.

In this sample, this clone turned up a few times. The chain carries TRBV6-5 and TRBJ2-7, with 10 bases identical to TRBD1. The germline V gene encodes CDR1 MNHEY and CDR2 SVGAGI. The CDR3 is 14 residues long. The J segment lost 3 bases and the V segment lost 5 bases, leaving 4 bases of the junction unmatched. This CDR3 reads CASSQWDRGYEQYF. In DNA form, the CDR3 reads TGTGCCAGCAGTCAATGGGACAGGGGCTACGAGCAGTACTTC.

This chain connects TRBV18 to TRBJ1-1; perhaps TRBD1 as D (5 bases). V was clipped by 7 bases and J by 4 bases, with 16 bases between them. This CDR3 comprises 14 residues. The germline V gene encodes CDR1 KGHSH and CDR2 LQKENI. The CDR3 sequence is CASLDSGQSTEAFF. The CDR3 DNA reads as TGTGCCAGCTTAGACAGCGGTCAAAGCACTGAAGCTTTCTTT. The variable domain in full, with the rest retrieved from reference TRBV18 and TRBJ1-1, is NAGVMQNPRHLVRRRGQEARLRCSPMKGHSHVYWYRQLPEEGLKFMVYLQKENIIDESGMPKERFSAEFPKEGPSILRIQQVVRGDSAAYFCASLDSGQSTEAFFGQGTRLTVV.

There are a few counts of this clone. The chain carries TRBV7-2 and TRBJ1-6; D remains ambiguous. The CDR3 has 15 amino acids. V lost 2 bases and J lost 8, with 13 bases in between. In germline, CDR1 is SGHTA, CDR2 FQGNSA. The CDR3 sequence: CASSLWLPRDSPLHF. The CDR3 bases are TGTGCCAGCAGCTTATGGCTACCTAGGGATTCACCCCTCCACTTT.

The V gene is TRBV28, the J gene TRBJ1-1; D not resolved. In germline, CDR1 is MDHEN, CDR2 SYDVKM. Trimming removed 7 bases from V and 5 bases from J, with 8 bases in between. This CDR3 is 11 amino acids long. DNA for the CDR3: TGTGCCAGCAATATGGAGACTGAAGCTTTCTTT. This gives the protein CASNMETEAFF.

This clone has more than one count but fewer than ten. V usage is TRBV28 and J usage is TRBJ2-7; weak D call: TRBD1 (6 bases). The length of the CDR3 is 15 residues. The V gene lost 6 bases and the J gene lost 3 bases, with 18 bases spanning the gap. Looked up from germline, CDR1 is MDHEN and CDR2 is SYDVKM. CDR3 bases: TGTGCCAGCAGCAGCAGCGACACAGGGAGCTACGAGCAGTACTTC. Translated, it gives CASSSSDTGSYEQYF.

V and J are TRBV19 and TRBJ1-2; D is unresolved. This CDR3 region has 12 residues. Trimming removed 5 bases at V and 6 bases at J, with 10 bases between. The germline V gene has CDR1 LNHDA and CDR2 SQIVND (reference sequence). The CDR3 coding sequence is TGTGCCAGTAGTTCGGACGGAAATGGCTACACCTTC. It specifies CASSSDGNGYTF.

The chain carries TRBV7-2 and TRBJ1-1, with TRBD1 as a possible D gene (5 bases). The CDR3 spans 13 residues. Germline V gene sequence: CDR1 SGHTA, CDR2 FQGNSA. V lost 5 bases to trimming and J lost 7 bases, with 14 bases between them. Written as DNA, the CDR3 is TGTGCCAGCAGCCCCCCTGGGGGAGTTGAAGCTTTCTTT. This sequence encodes CASSPPGGVEAFF.

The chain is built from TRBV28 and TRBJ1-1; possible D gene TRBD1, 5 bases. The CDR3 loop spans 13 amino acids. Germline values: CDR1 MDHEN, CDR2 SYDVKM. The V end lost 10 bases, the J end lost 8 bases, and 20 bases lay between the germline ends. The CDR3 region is CATYRDSTGEAFF. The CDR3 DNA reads TGTGCCACCTACCGGGACTCAACGGGAGAAGCTTTCTTT.

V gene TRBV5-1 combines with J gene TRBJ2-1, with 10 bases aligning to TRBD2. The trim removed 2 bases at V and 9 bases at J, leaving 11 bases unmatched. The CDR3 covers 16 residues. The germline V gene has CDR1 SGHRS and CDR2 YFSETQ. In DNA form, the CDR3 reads TGCGCCAGCAGCTTAACCACTAGCGGGGCTATAGGTGAGCAGTTCTTC. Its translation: CASSLTTSGAIGEQFF.

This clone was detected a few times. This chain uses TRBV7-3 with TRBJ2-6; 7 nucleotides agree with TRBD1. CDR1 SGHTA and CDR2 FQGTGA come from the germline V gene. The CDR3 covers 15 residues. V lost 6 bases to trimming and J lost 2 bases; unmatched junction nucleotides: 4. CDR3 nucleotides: TGTGCCAGCAGTCGAGACAGGGCTGGGGCCAACGTCCTGACTTTC. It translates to CASSRDRAGANVLTF.

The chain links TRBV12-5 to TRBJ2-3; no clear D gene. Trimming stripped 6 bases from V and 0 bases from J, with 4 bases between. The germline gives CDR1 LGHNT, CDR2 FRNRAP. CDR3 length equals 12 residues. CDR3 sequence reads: CASGLSTDTQYF. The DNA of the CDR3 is TGTGCTAGTGGACTCAGCACAGATACGCAGTATTTT.

The chain's CDR3 is CASSFPTGKNEQFF. The CDR3 DNA reads TGTGCCAGCAGCTTCCCGACAGGAAAAAATGAGCAGTTCTTC. The chain couples TRBV7-2 to TRBJ2-1; possibly TRBD1 for D (6 bases). The CDR3 is 14 amino acids. V was pared by 3 bases and J by 7 bases, with 13 bases between. The germline V gene encodes CDR1 SGHTA and CDR2 FQGNSA.

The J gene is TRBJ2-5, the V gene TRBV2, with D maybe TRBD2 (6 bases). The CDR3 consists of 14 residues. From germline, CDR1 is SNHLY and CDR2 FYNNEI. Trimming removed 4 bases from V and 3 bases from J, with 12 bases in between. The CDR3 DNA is TGTGCCAGCAGTGTCACTAGCCCCGAAGAGACCCAGTACTTC. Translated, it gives CASSVTSPEETQYF.